A selection of T cell receptor beta chains follows, all from one sample in a study of cytomegalovirus exposure and HLA in healthy donors. Clones were read by immunoSEQ multiplex PCR, and TCRdb kept only the in-frame ones, dropping some. The sample lists 85,000 to 120,000 clones, less than 85% occurring once. Sequenced: PBMCs. These receptors came from a man aged 60 to 69 in good health and CMV-seronegative. Each CDR3 is given with its conserved first and last residue. Fields, in order: CDR3 protein, CDR3 DNA, CDR3 length, V gene, J gene, D gene, clone size. A D gene is named only where the DNA matches it firmly. Clone size is stated in some rows and not others, as once, few, many or a class when expanded.

CASSPFQDTPKTDTQYF	TGTGCCAGCTCACCCTTCCAGGACACTCCTAAGACAGATACGCAGTATTTT	17	TRBV18	TRBJ2-3	NA	NA
CATSSIGGKETQYF	TGTGCCACCAGCAGTATCGGGGGGAAAGAGACCCAGTACTTC	14	TRBV15	TRBJ2-5	TRBD2	NA
CASSLAGARGYLGGGYTF	TGCGCCAGCAGCTTGGCGGGCGCCCGGGGCTACCTAGGGGGTGGCTACACCTTC	18	TRBV5-1	TRBJ1-2	NA	NA
CASSEGQYNYGYTF	TGTGCCAGCAGCGAGGGACAGTATAACTATGGCTACACCTTC	14	TRBV5-4	TRBJ1-2	TRBD1	once
CASSHGGIYNSPLHF	TGTGCCAGCAGCCACGGGGGAATCTATAATTCACCCCTCCACTTT	15	TRBV28	TRBJ1-6	NA	NA
CASSSRGNTEAFF	TGTGCCAGCAGTTCGCGGGGAAACACTGAAGCTTTCTTT	13	TRBV6-6	TRBJ1-1	NA	NA
CASSPGQGNTEAFF	TGTGCCAGCAGTCCCGGACAGGGGAACACTGAAGCTTTCTTT	14	TRBV6-6	TRBJ1-1	TRBD1	NA
CASRGQGARDTEAFF	TGTGCCAGCAGGGGACAGGGGGCGCGGGACACTGAAGCTTTCTTT	15	TRBV6-5	TRBJ1-1	TRBD1	NA
CAISDPTRSGANVLTF	TGTGCCATCAGTGACCCCACTAGATCTGGGGCCAACGTCCTGACTTTC	16	TRBV10-3	TRBJ2-6	NA	NA
CASHPSSPGVNYGYTF	TGTGCCAGCCATCCTTCTTCTCCCGGGGTAAACTATGGCTACACCTTC	16	TRBV7-9	TRBJ1-2	NA	NA
CASSFGGADTQYF	TGCGCCAGCAGCTTTGGCGGGGCAGATACGCAGTATTTT	13	TRBV5-1	TRBJ2-3	NA	once
CASSPRGGSSYNSPLHF	TGTGCCAGCAGTCCCCGGGGAGGGAGCTCCTATAATTCACCCCTCCACTTT	17	TRBV7-2	TRBJ1-6	NA	NA
CASSPNVGGETQYF	TGTGCCAGCAGCCCGAACGTGGGAGGGGAGACCCAGTACTTC	14	TRBV7-3	TRBJ2-5	TRBD2	NA
CASSFTRDREDTQYF	TGTGCCAGCAGCTTCACCCGGGACAGGGAAGATACGCAGTATTTT	15	TRBV7-2	TRBJ2-3	TRBD1	once
CASSLTGNPSGANVLTF	TGTGCCAGCAGTTTGACAGGGAATCCCTCTGGGGCCAACGTCCTGACTTTC	17	TRBV6-4	TRBJ2-6	TRBD1	few
CASSQEGGLASEQFF	TGCGCCAGCAGCCAAGAAGGCGGACTAGCGTCTGAGCAGTTCTTC	15	TRBV4-1	TRBJ2-1	TRBD2	NA
CASSGGGRTEAFF	TGTGCCAGCAGCGGGGGGGGGAGGACTGAAGCTTTCTTT	13	TRBV9	TRBJ1-1	NA	once
CASSGGGGNLVNTQYF	TGTGCCAGCTCCGGTGGCGGGGGGAACTTGGTTAATACGCAGTATTTT	16	TRBV11-2	TRBJ2-3	TRBD2	NA
CASSQWGTSGTDTQYF	TGCGCCAGCAGCCAGTGGGGGACTAGCGGCACAGATACGCAGTATTTT	16	TRBV4-3	TRBJ2-3	TRBD2	NA
CAWSVSRPEAFF	TGTGCCTGGAGTGTCTCCAGGCCTGAAGCTTTCTTT	12	TRBV30	TRBJ1-1	NA	NA
CASSILPTWAHGYTF	TGTGCCAGTAGTATCCTCCCGACGTGGGCACATGGCTACACCTTC	15	TRBV19	TRBJ1-2	NA	NA
CASSPGQVSSGNTIYF	TGTGCCAGCAGTCCAGGACAGGTTTCCTCTGGAAACACCATATATTTT	16	TRBV28	TRBJ1-3	TRBD1	once
CASSLATVGSGVGLF	TGTGCCAGCAGCTTAGCGACCGTAGGTTCAGGGGTAGGGCTCTTC	15	TRBV7-2	TRBJ2-1	NA	NA
CASSQDESREGGYTF	TGTGCCAGCAGCCAAGACGAGAGTCGCGAGGGTGGCTACACCTTC	15	TRBV4-2	TRBJ1-2	NA	NA
CASSYPGTRQHEQFF	TGTGCCAGCAGCTACCCCGGGACTAGGCAACATGAGCAGTTCTTC	15	TRBV4-2	TRBJ2-1	TRBD2	NA
CASSYFPEGEKLFF	TGTGCCAGCAGTTACTTCCCCGAGGGTGAAAAACTGTTTTTT	14	TRBV6-6	TRBJ1-4	NA	NA
CASSIDGTRGGLPKNEQFF	TGTGCCAGTAGTATAGATGGGACGCGCGGGGGCCTCCCGAAGAATGAGCAGTTCTTC	19	TRBV19	TRBJ2-1	NA	NA
CASSGGQGRRTEAFF	TGTGCCAGCAGTGGTGGACAGGGCCGGAGGACTGAAGCTTTCTTT	15	TRBV27	TRBJ1-1	TRBD1	NA
CASRSSQRSREAFF	TGTGCAAGTCGCTCTTCACAGCGGAGTCGTGAAGCTTTCTTT	14	TRBV12-2	TRBJ1-1	NA	few
CASSESLEVRLSYGYTF	TGTGCCAGCAGTGAAAGCCTTGAGGTTCGGCTCAGCTATGGCTACACCTTC	17	TRBV2	TRBJ1-2	NA	NA
CASILGGSNQPQHF	TGCGCCAGCATATTGGGGGGTAGCAATCAGCCCCAGCATTTT	14	TRBV10-1	TRBJ1-5	NA	NA
CASSLGAGRGNTIYF	TGTGCCAGCTCCCTAGGGGCCGGACGGGGAAACACCATATATTTT	15	TRBV6-5	TRBJ1-3	NA	NA
CASSLTPGQQSYNEQFF	TGCGCCAGCAGCCTCACCCCGGGACAGCAGTCCTACAATGAGCAGTTCTTC	17	TRBV4-1	TRBJ2-1	TRBD1	NA
CASSLNKRNEQFF	TGTGCCAGCAGCTTGAATAAGAGGAATGAGCAGTTCTTC	13	TRBV7-9	TRBJ2-1	NA	NA
CASSLAFIQETQYF	TGTGCCAGCAGCTTAGCGTTTATCCAAGAGACCCAGTACTTC	14	TRBV7-2	TRBJ2-5	NA	few
CASTRTGANTGELFF	TGTGCCAGCACTCGGACAGGGGCGAACACCGGGGAGCTGTTTTTT	15	TRBV7-2	TRBJ2-2	TRBD1	NA
CASSSGQGQETQYF	TGTGCCAGCAGCTCAGGACAGGGCCAAGAGACCCAGTACTTC	14	TRBV9	TRBJ2-5	TRBD1	once
CASGLWEGDTEAFF	TGTGCTAGTGGTTTGTGGGAGGGGGACACTGAAGCTTTCTTT	14	TRBV12-5	TRBJ1-1	NA	NA
CASRISSGKETQYF	TGTGCCAGTAGAATATCTAGCGGGAAAGAGACCCAGTACTTC	14	TRBV19	TRBJ2-5	TRBD2	NA
CASIGGGAVPSGELFF	TGCGCCAGCATAGGCGGGGGGGCGGTTCCCTCCGGGGAGCTGTTTTTT	16	TRBV5-1	TRBJ2-2	TRBD2	once
CASGLGQGGQPQHF	TGTGCTAGTGGTTTGGGACAGGGCGGTCAGCCCCAGCATTTT	14	TRBV12-5	TRBJ1-5	TRBD1	NA
CASSRGEGEKLFF	TGTGCCAGCTCCCGGGGGGAGGGAGAAAAACTGTTTTTT	13	TRBV2	TRBJ1-4	NA	NA
CASSERDTQYF	TGCGCCAGCAGTGAACGGGATACGCAGTATTTT	11	TRBV10-2	TRBJ2-3	NA	NA
CASSWTGTENTGELFF	TGTGCCAGCAGCTGGACCGGGACAGAGAACACCGGGGAGCTGTTTTTT	16	TRBV7-3	TRBJ2-2	TRBD1	NA
CASSLGVGLGPNNEQFF	TGTGCCAGCAGCTTGGGGGTAGGGCTGGGGCCTAACAATGAGCAGTTCTTC	17	TRBV5-8	TRBJ2-1	NA	once
CASPLYGKVYGYTF	TGCGCCAGCCCCCTGTATGGCAAAGTCTATGGCTACACCTTC	14	TRBV23-1	TRBJ1-2	NA	NA
CASSLTAGGREQFF	TGTGCCAGCAGCTTAACAGCGGGGGGAAGAGAGCAGTTCTTC	14	TRBV7-9	TRBJ2-1	TRBD2	NA
CASSSTQGETQYF	TGTGCCAGCAGCTCGACACAGGGAGAGACCCAGTACTTC	13	TRBV11-3	TRBJ2-5	NA	NA
CASSVDSNQPQHF	TGTGCCAGCAGTGTAGATAGCAATCAGCCCCAGCATTTT	13	TRBV2	TRBJ1-5	NA	few
CASSRGLAEYEQFF	TGTGCCAGCAGCCGGGGACTAGCGGAGTATGAGCAGTTCTTC	14	TRBV7-2	TRBJ2-1	TRBD2	few